This T cell receptor (beta chain) was obtained from a study of response to subunit inactivated influenza vaccine. The CDR3 has 12 amino acids. Trimming stripped 3 bases from V and 7 bases from J, with 8 bases between. Germline loops: CDR1 SGHRS, CDR2 YFSETQ. The sample holds a few counts of this clonotype. Each CDR3 protein gets one entry after TCRdb re-called the RT-PCR reads with MiXCR. The sample has a few hundred thousand distinct CDR3 sequences; approximately 10% are singletons. The sample was also linked to a second study, of T cells expressing NK-cell markers. That work states: Template switching by 5'RACE with UMIs generated the TCR beta cDNA. Researchers got TCR beta repertoires out of sorted CD3+CD56+NKG2C+, CD3+CD56+NKG2C- and CD3+CD56-NKG2C+ T cells. HCMV serostatus: seven of eight sequenced donors positive, one negative. The study left the HCMV specificity of expanded NKG2C+ T cell clones unresolved.

The chain uses TRBV5-1 and TRBJ2-1, with TRBD2 as a possible D gene (5 bases). The TCR originated in a man aged 50 to 60 who received an inactivated influenza vaccine. The input for sequencing was PBMCs from blood, taken on the day of vaccination. CDR3 amino acids: CASSSEVNEQFF. As DNA, the CDR3 is TGCGCCAGCAGCTCGGAGGTGAATGAGCAGTTCTTC. Full variable domain (missing parts from reference TRBV5-1 and TRBJ2-1): KAGVTQTPRYLIKTRGQQVTLSCSPISGHRSVSWYQQTPGQGLQFLFEYFSETQRNKGNFPGRFSGRQFSNSRSEMNVSTLELGDSALYLCASSSEVNEQFFGPGTRLTVL.